This T cell receptor beta chain is from a study of regulatory T cells in long-lasting Graves disease. With iRepertoire HTBI primers and Arm-PCR of CDR3 regions, TCR beta libraries were built. Study processing details: Identification of gene segments yielded more than 60 TRBV and 14 to 15 TRBJ across samples. A single record per CDR3 protein comes from TCRdb applying MiXCR to the multiplex PCR reads. V and J calls and clone size were set by TCRdb, not the authors. This sample has hundreds of thousands of distinct CDR3 sequences, with about 13% found just once. Time point of the sample: newly diagnosed GD, antithyroid drugs for less than 3 months. There was RNA extracted from PBMCs, and the TCR library was made from it. These data were likewise used in another study, on T cells in Graves' hyperthyroidism and ophthalmopathy. That source notes: TCR CDR3 regions were first amplified by RT-PCR with HTBI primers.

Specimen: peripheral blood mononuclear cells (PBMCs), collected at new diagnosis, from a patient treated with antithyroid drugs. This clonotype originated in a man in his thirties or forties with Graves disease.

The CDR3 coding sequence is TGTGCCAGCAGCTTGTACCGGGAGGGCCGGTCAGATACGCAGTATTTT. Encoded protein: CASSLYREGRSDTQYF. The chain uses TRBV5-4 and TRBJ2-3; 8 nucleotides line up with TRBD2. This CDR3 contains 16 residues. Germline CDR1 and CDR2: SGHNT and YYREEE (reference sequence). Germline trimming cut 1 base from V and 4 bases from J; bases unmatched to any gene: 8.